The T cell receptor beta chain under discussion was sequenced for a study of T cell responses to AZD1222 COVID-19 vaccine. Germline V gives CDR1 SGHRS, CDR2 YFSETQ. CDR3 length equals 15 residues. The V end lost 5 bases, the J end lost 0 bases, and 11 bases lay between the germline ends. Study results and limitations: Samples come after the peak T cell response, not at day 14. Donors were mostly white British, more females; clonal diversity possibly underestimated.

Concerning this clone: Its target is unknown.

Measured with immunoSEQ multiplex PCR; TCRdb has only the in-frame clones, and not every one. There are 80,000 or so clones in the sample; about 92% occur only once, and 4% to 5.5% lies in the top ten. The source material was peripheral blood, sampled 28 days after the second AZD1222 dose. This receptor was identified in an adult who received the AZD1222 COVID-19 vaccine. The rearrangement uses TRBV5-1 and TRBJ2-2; a weak D match, TRBD2 (5 bases). CDR3 in amino acids: CASRLPGSNTGELFF. In nucleotides, the CDR3 is TGCGCCAGCAGATTGCCGGGGTCGAACACCGGGGAGCTGTTTTTT.